The 5 T cell receptor beta chains in this list originate from one sample, sequenced in a study of cytomegalovirus exposure and HLA in healthy donors. Researchers ran the PCR with 60 Vbeta and 13 Jbeta primers. Clones were read by immunoSEQ multiplex PCR, and TCRdb kept only the in-frame ones, dropping some. Listed are 90,000 to 130,000 clones; around 3.4% falls within the top ten. Sequenced material: PBMCs. The receptors stem from a man aged 30-40 years in good health and CMV-seronegative.

The rearrangement uses TRBV5-4 and TRBJ1-1; TRBD1 is a possible D gene (5 bases). Trimming took off 4 bases at V and 4 bases at J, with 8 bases between the two ends. Per germline, CDR1 SGHNT and CDR2 YYREEE (reference sequence). The CDR3 sequence is 12 residues long. The CDR3 coding sequence is TGTGCCAGCAGCCTCCAGGGCACTGAAGCTTTCTTT. It yields the protein CASSLQGTEAFF.

J is TRBJ2-1 and V is TRBV14; weak D call: TRBD2 (6 bases). Trimming left V 6 bases short and J 3 bases short, with 12 bases between. The CDR3 is 14 residues long. CDR1 is SGHDN and CDR2 is FVKESK in the germline V gene. CDR3 sequence reads: CASSGGTYYNEQFF. The CDR3 region has the DNA TGTGCCAGCAGTGGGGGGACCTACTACAATGAGCAGTTCTTC.

The J gene is TRBJ1-1, the V gene TRBV4-1, with a possible D match to TRBD1 (5 bases). Germline V lookup: CDR1 MGHRA, CDR2 YSYEKL. The CDR3 loop spans 15 amino acids. Deletions cut 5 bases from V and 0 bases from J, with 13 bases between. CDR3 in amino acids: CASSGPGTLNTEAFF. The CDR3 nucleotides read TGCGCCAGCAGCGGCCCCGGGACTTTGAACACTGAAGCTTTCTTT.

This sequence joins TRBV18 and TRBJ1-4, with D unresolved. The CDR3 loop spans 14 amino acids. CDR1 and CDR2 from the germline V gene are KGHSH and LQKENI. The V end lost 6 bases, the J end lost 3 bases, and 11 bases lay between the germline ends. The CDR3 loop reads CASSYDGANEKLFF. The CDR3 nucleotides are TGTGCCAGCTCTTACGACGGAGCTAATGAAAAACTGTTTTTT.

This chain connects TRBV7-9 to TRBJ2-6; D perhaps matches TRBD1 (5 bases). Trimming removed 4 bases at V and 4 bases at J, with 8 bases between. The CDR3 has 14 amino acids. CDR1 and CDR2 (germline): SEHNR, FQNEAQ (reference sequence). CDR3 coding DNA: TGTGCCAGCAGCTCAGGGTCCGGGGCCAACGTCCTGACTTTC. This codes for CASSSGSGANVLTF.